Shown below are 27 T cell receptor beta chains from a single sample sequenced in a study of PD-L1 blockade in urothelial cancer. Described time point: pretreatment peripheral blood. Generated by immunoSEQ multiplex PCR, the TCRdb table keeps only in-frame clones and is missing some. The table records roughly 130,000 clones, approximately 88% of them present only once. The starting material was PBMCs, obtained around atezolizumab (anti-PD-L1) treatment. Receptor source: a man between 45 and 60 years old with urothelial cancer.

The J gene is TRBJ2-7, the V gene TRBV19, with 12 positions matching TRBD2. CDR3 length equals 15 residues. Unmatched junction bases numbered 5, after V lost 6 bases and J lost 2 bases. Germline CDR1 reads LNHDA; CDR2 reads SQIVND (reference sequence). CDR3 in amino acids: CASSKTSGSAYEQYF. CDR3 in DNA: TGTGCCAGTAGCAAGACTAGCGGGAGCGCCTACGAGCAGTACTTC. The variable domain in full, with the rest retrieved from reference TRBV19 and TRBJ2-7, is DGGITQSPKYLFRKEGQNVTLSCEQNLNHDAMYWYRQDPGQGLRLIYYSQIVNDFQKGDIAEGYSVSREKKESFPLTVTSAQKNPTAFYLCASSKTSGSAYEQYFGPGTRLTVT.

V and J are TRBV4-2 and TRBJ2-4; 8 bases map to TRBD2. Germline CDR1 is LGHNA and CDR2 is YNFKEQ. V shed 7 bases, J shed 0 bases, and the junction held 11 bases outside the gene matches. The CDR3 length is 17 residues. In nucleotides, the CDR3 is TGTGCCAGCACCCTCCACGGGGGGGAACTAGCCAAAAACATTCAGTACTTC. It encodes CASTLHGGELAKNIQYF.

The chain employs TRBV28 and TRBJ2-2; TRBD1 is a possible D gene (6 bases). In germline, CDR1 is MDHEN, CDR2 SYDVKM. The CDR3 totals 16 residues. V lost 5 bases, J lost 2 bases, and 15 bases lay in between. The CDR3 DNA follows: TGTGCCAGCAGTCCACACACAGGGAGTAACACCGGGGAGCTGTTTTTT. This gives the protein CASSPHTGSNTGELFF.

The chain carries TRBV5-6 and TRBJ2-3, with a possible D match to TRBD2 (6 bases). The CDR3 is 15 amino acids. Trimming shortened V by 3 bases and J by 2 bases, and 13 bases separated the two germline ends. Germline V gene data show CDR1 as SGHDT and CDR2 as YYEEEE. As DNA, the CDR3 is TGTGCCAGCAGCTGGGGGGACTTTTTCACAGATACGCAGTATTTT. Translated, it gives CASSWGDFFTDTQYF. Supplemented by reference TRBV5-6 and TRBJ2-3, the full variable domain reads DAGVTQSPTHLIKTRGQQVTLRCSPKSGHDTVSWYQQALGQGPQFIFQYYEEEERQRGNFPDRFSGHQFPNYSSELNVNALLLGDSALYLCASSWGDFFTDTQYFGPGTRLTVL.

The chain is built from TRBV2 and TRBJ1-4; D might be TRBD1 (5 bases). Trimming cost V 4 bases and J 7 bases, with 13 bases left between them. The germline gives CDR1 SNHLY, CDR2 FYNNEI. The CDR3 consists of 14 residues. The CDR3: CASSVEGLAEKLFF. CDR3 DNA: TGTGCCAGCAGTGTGGAGGGGTTAGCTGAAAAACTGTTTTTT.

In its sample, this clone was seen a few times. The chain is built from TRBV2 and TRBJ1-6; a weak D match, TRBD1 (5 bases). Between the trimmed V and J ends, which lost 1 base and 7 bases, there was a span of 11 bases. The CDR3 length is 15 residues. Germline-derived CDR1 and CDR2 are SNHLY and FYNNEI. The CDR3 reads CASSEEQGRNSPLHF. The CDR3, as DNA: TGTGCCAGCAGTGAAGAGCAGGGAAGGAATTCACCCCTCCACTTT. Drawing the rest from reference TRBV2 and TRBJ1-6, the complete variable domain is EPEVTQTPSHQVTQMGQEVILRCVPISNHLYFYWYRQILGQKVEFLVSFYNNEISEKSEIFDDQFSVERPDGSNFTLKIRSTKLEDSAMYFCASSEEQGRNSPLHFGNGTRLTVT.

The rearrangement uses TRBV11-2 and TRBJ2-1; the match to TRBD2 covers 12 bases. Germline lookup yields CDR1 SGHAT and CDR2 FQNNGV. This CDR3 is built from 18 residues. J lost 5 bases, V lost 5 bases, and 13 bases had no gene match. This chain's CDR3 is CASSVRQKLAGGDNEQFF. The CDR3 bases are TGTGCCAGCAGCGTCAGACAGAAACTAGCGGGAGGCGACAATGAGCAGTTCTTC.

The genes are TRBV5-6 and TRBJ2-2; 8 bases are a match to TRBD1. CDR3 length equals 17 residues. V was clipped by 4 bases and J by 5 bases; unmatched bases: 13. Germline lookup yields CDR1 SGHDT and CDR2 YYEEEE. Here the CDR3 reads CASSGTSGGALTGELFF. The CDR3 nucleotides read TGTGCCAGCAGCGGGACCTCAGGGGGCGCGTTAACCGGGGAGCTGTTTTTT. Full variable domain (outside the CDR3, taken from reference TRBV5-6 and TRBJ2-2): DAGVTQSPTHLIKTRGQQVTLRCSPKSGHDTVSWYQQALGQGPQFIFQYYEEEERQRGNFPDRFSGHQFPNYSSELNVNALLLGDSALYLCASSGTSGGALTGELFFGEGSRLTVL.

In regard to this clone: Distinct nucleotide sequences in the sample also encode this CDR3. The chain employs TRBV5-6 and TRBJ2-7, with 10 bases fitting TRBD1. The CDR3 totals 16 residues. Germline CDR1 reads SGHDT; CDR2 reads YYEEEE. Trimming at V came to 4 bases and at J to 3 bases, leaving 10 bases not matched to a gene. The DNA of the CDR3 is TGTGCCAGCAGCCCATTTTCAAGGGACAGGGGCTACGAGCAGTACTTC. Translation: CASSPFSRDRGYEQYF.

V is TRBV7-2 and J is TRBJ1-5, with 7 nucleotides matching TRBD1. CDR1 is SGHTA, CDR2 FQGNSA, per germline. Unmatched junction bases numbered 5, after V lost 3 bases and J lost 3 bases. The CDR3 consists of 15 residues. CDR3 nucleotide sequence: TGTGCCAGCAGCTTTAGACAGGGCTACAATCAGCCCCAGCATTTT. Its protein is CASSFRQGYNQPQHF. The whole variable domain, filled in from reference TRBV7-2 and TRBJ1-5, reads GAGVSQSPSNKVTEKGKDVELRCDPISGHTALYWYRQSLGQGLEFLIYFQGNSAPDKSGLPSDRFSAERTGGSVSTLTIQRTQQEDSAVYLCASSFRQGYNQPQHFGDGTRLSIL.

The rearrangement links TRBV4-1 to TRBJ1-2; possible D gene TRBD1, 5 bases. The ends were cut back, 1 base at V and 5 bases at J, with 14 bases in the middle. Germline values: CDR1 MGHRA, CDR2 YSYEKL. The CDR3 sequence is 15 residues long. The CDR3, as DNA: TGCGCCAGCAGCCAAGGGGCGGAGGGGTGGTATGGCTACACCTTC. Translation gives CASSQGAEGWYGYTF.

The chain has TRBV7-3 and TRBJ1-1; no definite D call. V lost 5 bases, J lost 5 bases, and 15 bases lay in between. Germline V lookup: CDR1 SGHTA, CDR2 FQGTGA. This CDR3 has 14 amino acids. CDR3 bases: TGTGCCAGCAGCGACTTGGGAGCGGGGACTGAAGCTTTCTTT. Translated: CASSDLGAGTEAFF.

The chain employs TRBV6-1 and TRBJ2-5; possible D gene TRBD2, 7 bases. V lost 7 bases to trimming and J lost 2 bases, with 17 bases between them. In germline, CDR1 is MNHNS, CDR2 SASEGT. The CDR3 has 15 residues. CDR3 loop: CASTPGGGVQETQYF. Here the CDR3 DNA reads TGTGCCAGCACTCCCGGAGGGGGGGTTCAAGAGACCCAGTACTTC.

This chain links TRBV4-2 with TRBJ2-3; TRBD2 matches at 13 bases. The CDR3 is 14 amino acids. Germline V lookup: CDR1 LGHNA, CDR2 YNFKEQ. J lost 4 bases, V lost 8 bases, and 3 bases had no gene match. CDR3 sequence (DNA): TGTGCCAGCGGACTAGCGGGGGAGGCAGATACGCAGTATTTT. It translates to CASGLAGEADTQYF.

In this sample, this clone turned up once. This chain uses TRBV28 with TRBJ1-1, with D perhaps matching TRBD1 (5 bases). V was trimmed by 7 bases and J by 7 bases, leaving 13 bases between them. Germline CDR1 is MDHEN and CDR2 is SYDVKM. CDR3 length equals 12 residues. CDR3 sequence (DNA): TGTGCCAGCACAGCAGGAAGGGGTGAAGCTTTCTTT. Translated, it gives CASTAGRGEAFF.

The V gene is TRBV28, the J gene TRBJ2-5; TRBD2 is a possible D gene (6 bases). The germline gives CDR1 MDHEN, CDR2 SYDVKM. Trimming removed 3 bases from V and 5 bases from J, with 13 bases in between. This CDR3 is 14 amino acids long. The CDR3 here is CASSFMGGTETQYF. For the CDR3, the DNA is TGTGCCAGCAGTTTTATGGGCGGGACGGAGACCCAGTACTTC.

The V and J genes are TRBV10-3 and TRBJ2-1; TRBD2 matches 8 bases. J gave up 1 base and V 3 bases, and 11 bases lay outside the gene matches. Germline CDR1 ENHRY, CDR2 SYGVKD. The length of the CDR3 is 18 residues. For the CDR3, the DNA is TGTGCCATCAGTGACCAGATTGGACTAGCTCAATCCTACAATGAGCAGTTCTTC. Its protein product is CAISDQIGLAQSYNEQFF.

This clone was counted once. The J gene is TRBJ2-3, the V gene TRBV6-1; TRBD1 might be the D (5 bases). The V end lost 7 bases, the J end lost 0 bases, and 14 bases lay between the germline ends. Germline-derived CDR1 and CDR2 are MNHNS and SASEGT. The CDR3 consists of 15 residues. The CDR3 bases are TGTGCCAGCATTGGGGCGAACCCTAGCACAGATACGCAGTATTTT. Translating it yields CASIGANPSTDTQYF.

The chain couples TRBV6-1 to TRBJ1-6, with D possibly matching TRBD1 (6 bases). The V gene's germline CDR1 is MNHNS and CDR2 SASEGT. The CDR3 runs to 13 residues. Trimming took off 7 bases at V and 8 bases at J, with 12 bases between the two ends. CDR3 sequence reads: CASNTGQDSPLHF. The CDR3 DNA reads TGTGCCAGCAATACAGGGCAGGATTCACCCCTCCACTTT.

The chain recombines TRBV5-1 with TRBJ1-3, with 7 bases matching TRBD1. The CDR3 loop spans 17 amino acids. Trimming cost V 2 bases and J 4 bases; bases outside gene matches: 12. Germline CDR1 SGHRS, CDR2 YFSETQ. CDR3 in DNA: TGCGCCAGCAGCTTCGATAACACAGGGGCAAAGGGAAACACCATATATTTT. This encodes CASSFDNTGAKGNTIYF.

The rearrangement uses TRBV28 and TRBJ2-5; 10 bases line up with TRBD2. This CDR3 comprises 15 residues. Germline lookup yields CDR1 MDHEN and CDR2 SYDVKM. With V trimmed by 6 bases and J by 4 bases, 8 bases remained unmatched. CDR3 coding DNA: TGTGCCAGCAGAGTAGCGGGAGGTCGGGTAGAGACCCAGTACTTC. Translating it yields CASRVAGGRVETQYF.

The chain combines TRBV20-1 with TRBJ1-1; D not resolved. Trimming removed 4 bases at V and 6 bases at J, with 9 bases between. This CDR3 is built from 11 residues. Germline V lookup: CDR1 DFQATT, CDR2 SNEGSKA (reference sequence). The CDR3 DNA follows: TGCAGTGCTATCGGGTCCCCTGAAGCTTTCTTT. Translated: CSAIGSPEAFF.

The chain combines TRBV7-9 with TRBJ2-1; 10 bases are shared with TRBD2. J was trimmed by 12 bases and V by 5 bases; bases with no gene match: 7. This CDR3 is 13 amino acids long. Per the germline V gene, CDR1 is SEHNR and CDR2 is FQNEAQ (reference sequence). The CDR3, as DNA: TGTGCCAGCAGCAGTTTAGCGGGAGGCTCGCAGTTCTTC. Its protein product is CASSSLAGGSQFF.

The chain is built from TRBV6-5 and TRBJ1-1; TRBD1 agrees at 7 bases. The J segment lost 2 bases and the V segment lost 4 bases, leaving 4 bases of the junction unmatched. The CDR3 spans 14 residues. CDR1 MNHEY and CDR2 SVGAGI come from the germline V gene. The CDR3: CASSFDRANTEAFF. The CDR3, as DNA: TGTGCCAGCAGTTTCGACAGGGCCAACACTGAAGCTTTCTTT.

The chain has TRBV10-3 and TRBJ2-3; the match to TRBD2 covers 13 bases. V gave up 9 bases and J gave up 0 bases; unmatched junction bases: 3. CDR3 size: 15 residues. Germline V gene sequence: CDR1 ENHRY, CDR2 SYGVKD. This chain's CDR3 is CAIGLAGESTDTQYF. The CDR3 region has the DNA TGTGCCATTGGACTAGCGGGAGAAAGCACAGATACGCAGTATTTT.

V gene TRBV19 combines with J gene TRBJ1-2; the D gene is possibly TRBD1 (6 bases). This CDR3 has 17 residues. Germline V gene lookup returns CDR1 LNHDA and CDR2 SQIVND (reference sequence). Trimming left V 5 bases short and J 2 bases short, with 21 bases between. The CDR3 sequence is CASSLLDSRDTNYGYTF. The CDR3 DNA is TGTGCCAGTAGTTTATTAGACAGCCGGGACACCAACTATGGCTACACCTTC.

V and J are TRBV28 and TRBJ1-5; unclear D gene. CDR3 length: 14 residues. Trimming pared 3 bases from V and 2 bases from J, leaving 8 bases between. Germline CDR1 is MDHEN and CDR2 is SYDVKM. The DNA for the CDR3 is TGTGCCAGCAGTTTGTCCCATGGCAATCAGCCCCAGCATTTT. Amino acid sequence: CASSLSHGNQPQHF.